These 2 T cell receptor beta chains were all obtained from the same sample, sequenced in a study of identical twins. TCRdb fed the 5' RACE reads into MiXCR, producing one record per CDR3 protein. Of 460,000 or so distinct CDR3 sequences in the sample, over 12% were seen once. These same records also appear under a second study, on yellow fever vaccine responses in identical twins.

Input material: CD4+ T cells sorted from blood. The source of these receptors is a woman aged 18-29 years in good health.

This clonotype was detected only a few times. This chain uses TRBV18 with TRBJ2-5; maybe TRBD1 (5 bases). V was shortened by 0 bases and J by 2 bases, with 10 bases between the two germline ends. The CDR3 length is 15 residues. CDR1 KGHSH and CDR2 LQKENI come from the germline V gene. CDR3 loop: CASSPPAGSQETQYF. CDR3 DNA: TGTGCCAGCTCACCACCGGCAGGGTCGCAAGAGACCCAGTACTTC. The full variable domain, completed using reference TRBV18 and TRBJ2-5, is NAGVMQNPRHLVRRRGQEARLRCSPMKGHSHVYWYRQLPEEGLKFMVYLQKENIIDESGMPKERFSAEFPKEGPSILRIQQVVRGDSAAYFCASSPPAGSQETQYFGPGTRLLVL.

This clonotype was counted a few times. V and J are TRBV10-3 and TRBJ2-7; no definite D call. With 4 bases removed from V and 5 bases from J, the gap between germline ends came to 15 bases. Germline-derived CDR1 and CDR2 are ENHRY and SYGVKD. The CDR3 sequence is 14 residues long. The CDR3 sequence is CAISGTEKGHEQYF. The DNA for the CDR3 is TGTGCCATCAGTGGAACAGAAAAGGGTCACGAGCAGTACTTC.